The rows below give T cell receptor beta chains drawn from one sample of a study of regulatory T cells in long-lasting Graves disease. MiXCR, run by TCRdb on the multiplex PCR reads, gives a single entry per CDR3 protein. Of some 420,000 distinct CDR3 sequences detected, roughly 22% appear once; the ten largest clones hold approximately 14%. The starting material was peripheral blood mononuclear cells (PBMCs), obtained when the disease was refractory, from a patient treated with antithyroid drugs. These receptors were obtained from a female donor with Graves disease. Both conserved end residues are part of each CDR3. D genes are given only for firm matches. Size values are once, few and many counts, or a class for expanded clones, and some rows have none.

clone_size	d_call	v_call	j_call	cdr3_aa	cdr3_nt
few	-	TRBV20-1	TRBJ1-1	CSATVGGGSTEAFF	TGCAGTGCTACAGTGGGGGGGGGGAGCACTGAAGCTTTCTTT
-	-	TRBV4-3	TRBJ1-1	CASSQVLRNTEAFF	TGCGCCAGCAGCCAAGTCTTAAGGAACACTGAAGCTTTCTTT
many	TRBD1	TRBV6-5	TRBJ1-1	CASSLTPGQGPEAFF	TGTGCCAGCAGTTTAACCCCTGGACAGGGACCTGAAGCTTTCTTT
-	-	TRBV6-9	TRBJ1-1	CASSSGVPVNTEAFF	TGTGCCAGCAGTTCGGGGGTGCCAGTGAACACTGAAGCTTTCTTT
-	TRBD1	TRBV29-1	TRBJ2-2	CSGRQGRAGELFF	TGCAGCGGGAGACAGGGTCGGGCCGGGGAGCTGTTTTTT
many	-	TRBV6-1	TRBJ2-5	CASSTSTGMDYF	TGTGCCAGCAGTACGTCCACCGGGATGGATTACTTC
-	-	TRBV5-1	TRBJ2-1	CASSAGGYNEQFF	TGCGCCAGCAGTGCTGGGGGCTACAATGAGCAGTTCTTC
many	-	TRBV7-6	TRBJ1-6	CATGGEPNSPLHF	TGTGCCACGGGGGGCGAGCCTAATTCACCCCTCCACTTT
few	-	TRBV10-3	TRBJ1-1	CAIREVEAEAFF	TGTGCCATCCGAGAGGTTGAGGCTGAAGCTTTCTTT
-	-	TRBV5-1	TRBJ2-2	CASSLAGASPGELFF	TGCGCCAGCAGCTTGGCCGGGGCCTCCCCCGGGGAGCTGTTTTTT
-	-	TRBV7-9	TRBJ2-5	CASSHSLGVGETQYF	TGTGCCAGCAGTCATTCTCTAGGGGTTGGAGAGACCCAGTACTTC
-	-	TRBV12-3/TRBV12-4	TRBJ1-5	CASAGAGGNQPQHF	TGTGCCAGCGCCGGGGCAGGGGGCAATCAGCCCCAGCATTTT
few	-	TRBV6-1	TRBJ1-5	CASSRTGRYSGNQPQHF	TGTGCCAGCAGCCGCACCGGACGGTATAGTGGCAATCAGCCCCAGCATTTT
many	-	TRBV6-1	TRBJ1-2	CASSEVNNGYGYTF	TGTGCCAGCAGTGAAGTTAACAATGGCTATGGCTACACCTTC
many	-	TRBV27	TRBJ1-6	CASTPISFNSPLHF	TGTGCCAGCACCCCAATCAGCTTTAATTCACCCCTCCACTTT
many	-	TRBV28	TRBJ2-2	CASRYLSGELFF	TGTGCCAGCAGATACCTTTCCGGGGAGCTGTTTTTT
-	-	TRBV7-3	TRBJ1-1	CASSLIWGAEAFF	TGTGCCAGCAGCTTAATATGGGGGGCTGAAGCTTTCTTT
many	-	TRBV9	TRBJ1-2	CASKPGDGYTF	TGTGCCAGCAAGCCCGGGGACGGCTACACCTTC
-	TRBD1	TRBV6-9	TRBJ1-5	CASSYSSTGGFNQPQHF	TGTGCCAGCAGTTACTCCTCGACAGGGGGCTTCAATCAGCCCCAGCATTTT
few	-	TRBV10-3	TRBJ1-2	CAIMTGGARTALNYGYTF	TGTGCCATCATGACGGGAGGGGCGAGGACAGCCCTTAACTATGGCTACACCTTC
once	-	TRBV12-3/TRBV12-4	TRBJ2-5	CASSTHSQETQYF	TGTGCCAGCAGCACCCACTCCCAAGAGACCCAGTACTTC
many	-	TRBV6-5	TRBJ1-2	CASSYVGGGGYTF	TGTGCCAGCAGTTACGTGGGGGGAGGTGGCTACACCTTC
many	-	TRBV18	TRBJ2-5	CASSPGAGETQYF	TGTGCCAGCTCACCCGGGGCGGGTGAGACCCAGTACTTC
-	-	TRBV19	TRBJ2-5	CASNRKETQYF	TGTGCCAGTAACAGAAAAGAGACCCAGTACTTC
-	TRBD1	TRBV6-1	TRBJ1-1	CASSLSTGGPRAEAFF	TGTGCCAGCAGTCTATCGACAGGGGGACCTCGAGCTGAAGCTTTCTTT
-	-	TRBV7-2	TRBJ2-4	CASSPETVTLAKNIQYF	TGTGCCAGCAGCCCTGAGACTGTAACTCTAGCCAAAAACATTCAGTACTTC
many	-	TRBV6-5	TRBJ1-1	CASSYGGRWGTTEAFF	TGTGCCAGCAGTTACGGGGGGAGGTGGGGGACCACTGAAGCTTTCTTT
many	-	TRBV6-1	TRBJ1-1	CASSPPPKGFAEAFF	TGTGCCAGCAGTCCGCCGCCAAAGGGTTTCGCTGAAGCTTTCTTT
few	-	TRBV13	TRBJ1-5	CASSLAGARGPQHF	TGTGCCAGCAGCTTAGCCGGGGCCCGGGGGCCCCAGCATTTT
-	-	TRBV3-1	TRBJ1-2	CASSQEGGQSGYTF	TGTGCCAGCAGCCAAGAGGGGGGACAATCTGGCTACACCTTC
few	-	TRBV24-1	TRBJ2-2	CATSGRANTGELFF	TGTGCCACCAGTGGCAGGGCGAACACCGGGGAGCTGTTTTTT
-	-	TRBV11-2	TRBJ1-4	CASSSFRRGGEKLFF	TGTGCCAGCAGCTCCTTCCGGAGGGGGGGTGAAAAACTGTTTTTT
many	TRBD1	TRBV12-3/TRBV12-4	TRBJ2-2	CASRETGDHGELFF	TGTGCCAGCAGAGAGACAGGGGATCACGGGGAGCTGTTTTTT
-	-	TRBV15	TRBJ2-1	CATSRGDLDVHTYNEQFF	TGTGCCACCAGCAGGGGGGATCTGGACGTTCACACCTACAATGAGCAGTTCTTC
-	-	TRBV28	TRBJ1-1	CASSLNLGTGNTGAFF	TGTGCCAGCAGTCTAAATCTAGGGACGGGGAACACTGGAGCTTTCTTT
few	TRBD2	TRBV6-1	TRBJ2-7	CASHSGGDYEQYF	TGTGCCAGCCACTCGGGGGGAGACTACGAGCAGTACTTC
many	-	TRBV12-3/TRBV12-4	TRBJ2-5	CASSYGHQETQYF	TGTGCCAGCAGTTATGGACACCAAGAGACCCAGTACTTC
many	TRBD2	TRBV11-1	TRBJ2-2	CASSTLAGYTGELFF	TGTGCCAGCAGCACCCTAGCGGGATACACCGGGGAGCTGTTTTTT
many	-	TRBV7-7	TRBJ2-5	CASSLTAALTQETQYF	TGTGCTAGCAGCTTAACTGCCGCCCTGACACAAGAGACCCAGTACTTC
many	-	TRBV20-1	TRBJ1-2	CSARGKYGYTF	TGCAGTGCTAGAGGAAAGTATGGCTACACCTTC
many	-	TRBV3-1	TRBJ1-2	CASSQGELYYGYTF	TGTGCCAGCAGCCAAGGGGAGCTATACTATGGCTACACCTTC
few	-	TRBV12-3/TRBV12-4	TRBJ1-5	CASSETPVGFSNQPQHF	TGTGCCAGCAGTGAAACGCCTGTGGGGTTTAGCAATCAGCCCCAGCATTTT
few	-	TRBV12-3/TRBV12-4	TRBJ1-3	CASSQRPGGGNTIYF	TGTGCCAGCAGCCAACGACCGGGAGGGGGAAACACCATATATTTT
-	TRBD1	TRBV20-1	TRBJ1-6	CSARERGVRGSSYNSPLHF	TGCAGTGCTAGAGAGCGCGGGGTCAGGGGGAGCTCCTATAATTCACCCCTCCACTTT
many	TRBD1	TRBV27	TRBJ2-7	CASWTGAGYEQYF	TGTGCCAGCTGGACAGGGGCCGGTTACGAGCAGTACTTC
few	TRBD1	TRBV29-1	TRBJ2-7	CSGRGQGPHEQYF	TGCAGCGGCCGGGGACAGGGTCCCCACGAGCAGTACTTC